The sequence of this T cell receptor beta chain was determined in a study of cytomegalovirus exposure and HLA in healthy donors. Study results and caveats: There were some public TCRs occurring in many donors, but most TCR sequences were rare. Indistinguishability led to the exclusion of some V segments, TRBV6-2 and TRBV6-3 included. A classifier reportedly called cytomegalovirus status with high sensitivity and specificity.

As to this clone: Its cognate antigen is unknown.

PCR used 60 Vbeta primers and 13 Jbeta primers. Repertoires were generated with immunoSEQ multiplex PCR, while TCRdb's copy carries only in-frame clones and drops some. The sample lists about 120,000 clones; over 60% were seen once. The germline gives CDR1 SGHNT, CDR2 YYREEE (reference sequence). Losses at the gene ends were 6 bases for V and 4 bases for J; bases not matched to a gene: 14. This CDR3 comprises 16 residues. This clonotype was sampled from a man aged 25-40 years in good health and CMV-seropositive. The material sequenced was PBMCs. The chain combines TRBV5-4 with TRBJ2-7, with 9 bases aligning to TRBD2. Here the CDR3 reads CASTLGGRGGLYEQYF. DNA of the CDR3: TGTGCCAGCACACTGGGGGGGCGGGGGGGGTTATACGAGCAGTACTTC.